The next 21 T cell receptor beta chains were all read from a single sample in a study of T cell changes during pregnancy in multiple sclerosis. Profiling relied on immunoSEQ multiplex PCR, and the TCRdb table lists in-frame clones only, not all of them. The sample shows about 40,000 clones, approximately 88% of them seen only once. This sample comprised peripheral blood, obtained in the first trimester of pregnancy. The receptor set was obtained from a female donor in good health, enrolled as a control in a pregnancy study.

This chain joins TRBV2 and TRBJ2-3, with TRBD2 as a possible D gene (5 bases). Trimming stripped 0 bases from V and 4 bases from J, with 5 bases between. The germline V gene encodes CDR1 SNHLY and CDR2 FYNNEI. The CDR3 runs to 13 residues. The CDR3 protein is CASSEAEADTQYF. In nucleotides, the CDR3 is TGTGCCAGCAGTGAAGCGGAGGCAGATACGCAGTATTTT.

V usage is TRBV19 and J usage is TRBJ2-1; possibly TRBD2 for D (7 bases). The CDR3 has 18 amino acids. The V end was cut by 5 bases, the J end by 0 bases, with 20 bases between. Germline CDR1 LNHDA, CDR2 SQIVND (reference sequence). The CDR3 nucleotides are TGTGCCAGTAGTGACGTCGGGGGGCAGGGGTTCTCCTACAATGAGCAGTTCTTC. It is translated as CASSDVGGQGFSYNEQFF.

J is TRBJ2-7 and V is TRBV28, with TRBD2 matching over 7 bases. Germline V lookup: CDR1 MDHEN, CDR2 SYDVKM. The CDR3 sequence is 12 residues long. V shed 7 bases and J 5 bases; nucleotides not matched to a gene: 5. Here the CDR3 reads CASTIGTNEQYF. CDR3 bases: TGTGCCAGCACCATTGGGACTAACGAGCAGTACTTC.

J is TRBJ2-2 and V is TRBV5-1, with D hard to call. Germline values: CDR1 SGHRS, CDR2 YFSETQ. The V and J ends lost 0 bases and 5 bases respectively, with 5 bases between them. The CDR3 runs 13 residues. This CDR3 reads CASSLDRTGELFF. The CDR3 DNA reads TGCGCCAGCAGCTTGGATCGGACCGGGGAGCTGTTTTTT.

This chain joins TRBV6-4 and TRBJ1-2, with TRBD1 matching 7 bases. The CDR3 totals 14 residues. Unmatched junction bases numbered 5, after V lost 0 bases and J lost 7 bases. CDR1 is MRHNA and CDR2 is SNTAGT in the germline V gene. The CDR3 sequence: CASSDSGTATGYTF. For the CDR3, the DNA is TGTGCCAGCAGTGACTCGGGGACAGCTACTGGCTACACCTTC.

This clone appeared a few times. The V and J genes are TRBV7-9 and TRBJ1-1, with unresolved D. V was clipped by 3 bases and J by 4 bases, with 15 bases between them. CDR3 length: 15 residues. Germline V gene lookup returns CDR1 SEHNR and CDR2 FQNEAQ (reference sequence). The CDR3 loop reads CASSFSLIGGTEAFF. CDR3 nucleotide sequence: TGTGCCAGCAGCTTTTCCCTTATCGGCGGCACTGAAGCTTTCTTT.

In this sample, this clone turned up a few times. The rearrangement joins TRBV2 to TRBJ1-6, with D unresolved. This CDR3 spans 12 amino acids. Per the germline V gene, CDR1 is SNHLY and CDR2 is FYNNEI. The V end lost 11 bases, the J end lost 7 bases, and 12 bases lay between the germline ends. CDR3 amino acids: CAGCGQNSPLHF. CDR3 nucleotide sequence: TGTGCCGGTTGTGGGCAAAATTCACCCCTCCACTTT.

The CDR3 sequence is CASSSLRGQGARVYGYTF. The CDR3 DNA follows: TGTGCCAGCAGCTCCCTCCGGGGACAGGGGGCGCGGGTCTATGGCTACACCTTC. The V call is TRBV11-2, the J call TRBJ1-2; 12 bases line up with TRBD1. V lost 4 bases, J lost 4 bases, and 13 bases stayed unmatched. Germline assignment: CDR1 SGHAT and CDR2 FQNNGV. The CDR3 consists of 18 residues.

This chain connects TRBV19 to TRBJ2-2; TRBD1 matches at 8 bases. Germline V gene lookup returns CDR1 LNHDA and CDR2 SQIVND (reference sequence). The V gene end was trimmed by 10 bases and the J gene end by 2 bases; junction bases not matched to a gene: 12. This CDR3 region has 16 residues. As DNA, the CDR3 is TGTGCCACCGTAGTTCCGACAGGGGCAAACACCGGGGAGCTGTTTTTT. The encoded protein is CATVVPTGANTGELFF.

This clone was detected only a few times. This chain connects TRBV6-5 to TRBJ1-5; no clear D gene. V lost 6 bases and J lost 1, with 7 bases in between. The germline V gene has CDR1 MNHEY and CDR2 SVGAGI. The CDR3 extends over 13 amino acids. The CDR3: CASSTWSNQPQHF. The CDR3 DNA is TGTGCCAGCAGCACATGGAGCAATCAGCCCCAGCATTTT.

The J gene is TRBJ2-5, the V gene TRBV15; D might be TRBD2 (6 bases). CDR3 size: 14 residues. Germline assignment: CDR1 LNHNV and CDR2 YYDKDF (reference sequence). Trimming removed 1 base from V and 4 bases from J, with 10 bases in between. In DNA form, the CDR3 reads TGTGCCACCAGCAGAGGCGGGAATACAGAGACCCAGTACTTC. Its protein product is CATSRGGNTETQYF.

The chain carries TRBV20-1 and TRBJ1-1; D is possibly TRBD1 (5 bases). CDR1 and CDR2 (germline): DFQATT, SNEGSKA (reference sequence). The CDR3 contains 11 residues. V dropped 2 bases and J dropped 7 bases, with 8 bases sitting between them. CDR3 protein: CSARSDSEAFF. The CDR3 DNA sequence: TGCAGTGCTAGATCCGACAGTGAAGCTTTCTTT.

This clone came up once. This chain joins TRBV7-2 and TRBJ2-7; a weak D match, TRBD2 (6 bases). CDR1 SGHTA and CDR2 FQGNSA come from the germline V gene. Trimming removed 6 bases from V and 2 bases from J, with 17 bases in between. The CDR3 covers 15 residues. The CDR3 DNA sequence: TGTGCCAGCAGTTCACTCCTAGCGCCTACCTACGAGCAGTACTTC. It is translated as CASSSLLAPTYEQYF.

The chain combines TRBV20-1 with TRBJ2-1; possibly TRBD2 for D (5 bases). The CDR3 runs to 10 residues. CDR1 DFQATT and CDR2 SNEGSKA come from the germline V gene (reference sequence). This CDR3 is CRGGYNEQFF. CDR3 nucleotides: TGCAGAGGAGGTTACAATGAGCAGTTCTTC.

This clone was counted a single time. This rearrangement joins TRBV11-3 to TRBJ2-7; tentative D call: TRBD1 (6 bases). V shed 2 bases and J shed 7 bases, with 9 bases lying between them. The CDR3 has 12 amino acids. Germline V gives CDR1 SGHNT, CDR2 YENEEA. The CDR3 DNA follows: TGTGCCAGCAGCTTACAGGGGCGGGAGCAGTACTTC. This translates into CASSLQGREQYF.

V is TRBV6-5 and J is TRBJ2-7; D is possibly TRBD1 (5 bases). Germline-derived CDR1 and CDR2 are MNHEY and SVGAGI. This CDR3 spans 14 amino acids. Trimming cost V 2 bases and J 0 bases, with 8 bases left between them. As DNA, the CDR3 is TGTGCCAGCAGTTACGGGGCGAGCTCCTACGAGCAGTACTTC. Translated, it gives CASSYGASSYEQYF.

This sequence joins TRBV5-1 and TRBJ2-7, with D maybe TRBD2 (6 bases). CDR1 is SGHRS, CDR2 YFSETQ, per germline. The length of the CDR3 is 12 residues. Trimming removed 7 bases from V and 3 bases from J, with 11 bases in between. The CDR3 loop is CASAGPNYEQYF. The DNA for the CDR3 is TGCGCCAGCGCGGGACCAAACTACGAGCAGTACTTC.

This clone occurred once. This rearrangement joins TRBV29-1 to TRBJ1-2; D ambiguous. The CDR3 covers 11 residues. CDR1 is SQVTM, CDR2 ANQGSEA, per germline. V dropped 8 bases and J dropped 2 bases, with 9 bases sitting between them. CDR3 DNA: TGCAGCTTCACAGAGAACTATGGCTACACCTTC. Residues: CSFTENYGYTF. Variable domain in full (rest from reference TRBV29-1 and TRBJ1-2): SAVISQKPSRDICQRGTSLTIQCQVDSQVTMMFWYRQQPGQSLTLIATANQGSEATYESGFVIDKFPISRPNLTFSTLTVSNMSPEDSSIYLCSFTENYGYTFGSGTRLTVV.

V usage is TRBV13 and J usage is TRBJ2-1; D possibly corresponds to TRBD2 (5 bases). This CDR3 contains 16 residues. The ends were cut back, 5 bases at V and 0 bases at J, with 14 bases in the middle. The germline V gene encodes CDR1 PRHDT and CDR2 FYEKMQ (reference sequence). This CDR3 reads CASSSRRGSSYNEQFF. The CDR3 bases are TGTGCCAGCAGCAGCCGACGGGGAAGCTCCTACAATGAGCAGTTCTTC.

The CDR3 region is CASSSVTGSGNTIYF. The CDR3, as DNA: TGTGCCAGCAGCTCCGTGACAGGGTCTGGAAACACCATATATTTT. The chain is built from TRBV5-5 and TRBJ1-3, with 7 bases identical to TRBD1. This CDR3 region has 15 residues. The ends lost 3 bases at V and 1 base at J; junction bases unmatched: 4. Looked up from germline, CDR1 is SGHKS and CDR2 is YYEKEE (reference sequence).

This chain links TRBV18 with TRBJ1-5; 10 bases are a match to TRBD1. Germline-derived CDR1 and CDR2 are KGHSH and LQKENI. The CDR3 spans 14 residues. J was trimmed by 6 bases and V by 3 bases; bases with no gene match: 2. CDR3 protein: CASSPDRGTQPQHF. In DNA form, the CDR3 reads TGTGCCAGCTCACCGGACAGGGGGACTCAGCCCCAGCATTTT.